The 21 T cell receptor beta chains below all came from one sample that was sequenced in a study of graft-versus-host responses after intestinal transplantation. Their target antigens are unknown. Sequencing used immunoSEQ multiplex PCR; TCRdb keeps in-frame clones, though not all of them. The data hold tens of thousands of clones, with over 85% observed a single time. Sequenced material: unstimulated CD4+ T cells sorted from spleen or lymph node cells, taken before intestinal transplant. The receptor set was obtained from a human donor who received an intestinal transplant.

This clone has just a few counts. This sequence joins TRBV30 and TRBJ1-5; D uncertain. The V end was cut by 5 bases, the J end by 0 bases, with 11 bases between. The CDR3 covers 14 residues. Germline V lookup: CDR1 GTSNPN, CDR2 SVGIG (reference sequence). The CDR3 loop is CAWSSETSNQPQHF. Here the CDR3 DNA reads TGTGCCTGGTCGTCAGAAACTAGCAATCAGCCCCAGCATTTT.

The J gene is TRBJ2-1, the V gene TRBV2; 8 bases are a match to TRBD2. CDR1 SNHLY and CDR2 FYNNEI come from the germline V gene. With V trimmed by 7 bases and J by 4 bases, 27 bases remained unmatched. The CDR3 runs 21 residues. The CDR3 region is CASTLPANQWRTSRGYNEQFF. The CDR3 DNA reads TGTGCCAGCACCCTCCCAGCCAACCAATGGCGGACTAGCCGGGGATACAATGAGCAGTTCTTC.

The chain has TRBV7-3 and TRBJ2-2; 11 positions match TRBD2. Germline V gene lookup returns CDR1 SGHTA and CDR2 FQGTGA. The length of the CDR3 is 15 residues. With V trimmed by 4 bases and J by 5 bases, 3 bases remained unmatched. The CDR3 sequence is CASSSGTSGTGELFF. CDR3 nucleotide sequence: TGTGCCAGCAGCTCCGGGACTAGCGGTACCGGGGAGCTGTTTTTT.

The rearrangement links TRBV5-1 to TRBJ2-7; 12 bases fit TRBD2. Germline V CDR1 and CDR2: SGHRS, YFSETQ. This CDR3 comprises 15 residues. V lost 4 bases to trimming and J lost 12 bases; unmatched junction nucleotides: 14. Here the CDR3 DNA reads TGCGCCAGCAGCCTGGGGGGACTAGCGGGTCCCATGGGGTACTTC. It translates to CASSLGGLAGPMGYF. The full variable domain, completed using reference TRBV5-1 and TRBJ2-7, is KAGVTQTPRYLIKTRGQQVTLSCSPISGHRSVSWYQQTPGQGLQFLFEYFSETQRNKGNFPGRFSGRQFSNSRSEMNVSTLELGDSALYLCASSLGGLAGPMGYFGPGTRLTVT.

The V and J genes are TRBV10-1 and TRBJ2-1, with TRBD2 identical over 8 bases. CDR1 and CDR2 from the germline V gene are WNHNN and SYGVQD (reference sequence). The CDR3 loop spans 14 amino acids. Losses at the gene ends were 6 bases for V and 4 bases for J; bases not matched to a gene: 5. The CDR3 bases are TGCGCCAGCAGCAGACTAGCGAATTACAATGAGCAGTTCTTC. This gives the protein CASSRLANYNEQFF.

A remark on this clone: A read error may account for a junction end that differs from germline. J is TRBJ2-5 and V is TRBV7-3; the D gene is possibly TRBD1 (5 bases). CDR1 and CDR2 from the germline V gene are SGHTA and FQGTGA. The CDR3 is 14 amino acids. The CDR3 loop is CASSLTGTQETQYF. CDR3 DNA sequence: TGTGCCAGCAGCCTAACAGGCACGCAAGAGACCCAGTACTTC.

This clone has a single count. This sequence joins TRBV30 and TRBJ1-1; D unclear. V shed 0 bases and J shed 10 bases, with 18 bases lying between them. The CDR3 length is 14 residues. Looked up from germline, CDR1 is GTSNPN and CDR2 is SVGIG (reference sequence). The CDR3 DNA sequence: TGTGCCTGGAGTGTACGTTATTTGACAAAAGGAGCTTTCTTT. It translates to CAWSVRYLTKGAFF.

The chain carries TRBV7-9 and TRBJ1-1, with no clear D. The CDR3 is 13 amino acids. Germline lookup yields CDR1 SEHNR and CDR2 FQNEAQ (reference sequence). Trimming stripped 3 bases from V and 4 bases from J, with 9 bases between. CDR3 loop: CASSFKGGTEAFF. In DNA form, the CDR3 reads TGTGCCAGCAGCTTTAAAGGTGGCACTGAAGCTTTCTTT.

J is TRBJ2-3 and V is TRBV7-2; D is ambiguous. The CDR3 runs 12 residues. V dropped 3 bases and J dropped 4 bases, with 5 bases sitting between them. Per germline, CDR1 SGHTA and CDR2 FQGNSA. The CDR3 reads CASSFRADTQYF. The CDR3 DNA reads as TGTGCCAGCAGCTTTCGAGCAGATACGCAGTATTTT.

The chain links TRBV28 to TRBJ1-5; possible D gene TRBD1, 6 bases. V lost 4 bases and J lost 1, with 11 bases in between. Germline lookup yields CDR1 MDHEN and CDR2 SYDVKM. The length of the CDR3 is 15 residues. This CDR3 is CASSSGDRSNQPQHF. For the CDR3, the DNA is TGTGCCAGCAGTTCAGGGGATAGGAGCAATCAGCCCCAGCATTTT.

The chain recombines TRBV6-5 with TRBJ1-5, with 8 bases aligning to TRBD1. The germline V gene has CDR1 MNHEY and CDR2 SVGAGI. CDR3 length: 15 residues. V was pared by 4 bases and J by 3 bases, with 5 bases of the junction left unmatched. CDR3 residues: CASSLDRGLNQPQHF. The CDR3 DNA reads as TGTGCCAGCAGTTTAGACAGGGGACTCAATCAGCCCCAGCATTTT.

This clone was detected once. V gene TRBV7-9 combines with J gene TRBJ2-7; D uncertain. Germline CDR1 is SEHNR and CDR2 is FQNEAQ (reference sequence). Trimming cost V 0 bases and J 2 bases, with 5 bases left between them. The CDR3 contains 13 residues. The CDR3 DNA follows: TGTGCCAGCAGCTTAGCCGGCACCTACGAGCAGTACTTC. Amino acids: CASSLAGTYEQYF.

The V call is TRBV5-1, the J call TRBJ2-4; TRBD2 might be the D (5 bases). The length of the CDR3 is 17 residues. Germline loops: CDR1 SGHRS, CDR2 YFSETQ. V gave up 0 bases and J gave up 1 base, with 14 bases separating them. This CDR3 is CASSLAAGERAKNIQYF. CDR3 in DNA: TGCGCCAGCAGCTTGGCCGCTGGGGAGAGGGCCAAAAACATTCAGTACTTC.

The chain employs TRBV5-1 and TRBJ1-1, with 10 positions matching TRBD1. CDR3 length: 15 amino acids. Germline CDR1 SGHRS, CDR2 YFSETQ. Trimming cost V 3 bases and J 1 base; bases outside gene matches: 3. CDR3 in DNA: TGCGCCAGCAGCTCCCGACAGGGGGCGAACACTGAAGCTTTCTTT. It codes for CASSSRQGANTEAFF.

This rearrangement joins TRBV19 to TRBJ2-1; D may be TRBD1 (6 bases). Trimming took 5 bases from V and 12 from J, leaving 17 bases between them. Germline V gene data show CDR1 as LNHDA and CDR2 as SQIVND (reference sequence). This CDR3 has 13 amino acids. CDR3: CASSPSGRGRQFF. As DNA, the CDR3 is TGTGCCAGTAGTCCATCCGGCAGGGGAAGGCAGTTCTTC.

This chain uses TRBV6-6 with TRBJ2-1; tentatively, D is TRBD2 (6 bases). The ends were cut back, 5 bases at V and 4 bases at J, with 15 bases in the middle. Germline V gene data show CDR1 as MNHNY and CDR2 as SVGAGI (reference sequence). The CDR3 runs to 15 residues. The CDR3 DNA is TGTGCCAGCAGTAATCAGCGGGCCCCTTACAATGAGCAGTTCTTC. This translates into CASSNQRAPYNEQFF.

The chain combines TRBV5-4 with TRBJ2-1, with D tentatively TRBD2 (6 bases). There are 14 residues in the CDR3. Germline CDR1 SGHNT, CDR2 YYREEE (reference sequence). V lost 4 bases to trimming and J lost 1 base, with 9 bases between them. This CDR3 is CASSPRESYNEQFF. Here the CDR3 DNA reads TGTGCCAGCAGCCCCCGGGAGTCCTACAATGAGCAGTTCTTC.

This chain uses TRBV2 with TRBJ2-7; possibly TRBD1 for D (5 bases). Germline-derived CDR1 and CDR2 are SNHLY and FYNNEI. Trimming took 7 bases from V and 4 from J, leaving 20 bases between them. The CDR3 runs 15 residues. CDR3 sequence reads: CASMKVDTIQYEQYF. CDR3 coding DNA: TGTGCCAGCATGAAGGTGGACACGATACAATACGAGCAGTACTTC.

The chain combines TRBV30 with TRBJ1-5; 12 nucleotides align to TRBD1. CDR3 size: 17 residues. Germline lookup yields CDR1 GTSNPN and CDR2 SVGIG (reference sequence). V gave up 3 bases and J gave up 7 bases; unmatched junction bases: 13. The CDR3, as DNA: TGTGCCTGGAGCCGACCTTGGGGACAGGGGGCTCGGCAGCCCCAGCATTTT. This gives the protein CAWSRPWGQGARQPQHF.

The V call is TRBV4-2, the J call TRBJ2-3, with 8 bases matching TRBD2. The germline V gene encodes CDR1 LGHNA and CDR2 YNFKEQ. This CDR3 region has 17 residues. Germline trimming cut 2 bases from V and 0 bases from J; bases unmatched to any gene: 7. CDR3: CASSQLAGGPSTDTQYF. The DNA for the CDR3 is TGTGCCAGCAGCCAACTGGCGGGAGGCCCTAGCACAGATACGCAGTATTTT.

This clone was seen only a few times. V is TRBV4-1 and J is TRBJ2-7; D unresolved. CDR1 is MGHRA, CDR2 YSYEKL, per germline. The CDR3 consists of 14 residues. Deletions cut 5 bases from V and 2 bases from J, with 13 bases between. CDR3 sequence: CASSYSTSTYEQYF. The CDR3 DNA reads as TGCGCCAGCAGCTACAGCACGTCAACCTACGAGCAGTACTTC.